A selection of T cell receptor beta chains follows, all from one sample in a study of OX40 agonist ivuxolimab in advanced cancers. Using immunoSEQ multiplex PCR, the repertoire was profiled, and TCRdb retains in-frame clones only, with some absent. Here the sample spans approximately 64,000 clones, 80% to 90% being singletons. The sample consisted of CD4+ or CD8+ T cells sorted from blood, taken in a trial of the OX40 agonist ivuxolimab. Receptors originate from an adult with an advanced solid tumor such as melanoma, head and neck, liver or kidney cancer. The CDR3 runs from the conserved cysteine through the conserved F or W. A D gene is named only where the DNA matches it firmly. A clone size is listed for some rows: how often the clone was seen (once, few, many), or a class if it is expanded.

d_call clone_size j_call v_call cdr3_nt cdr3_aa
TRBD2 - TRBJ2-1 TRBV9 TGTGCCAGCAGCCTCCGAGGTAGCGGGAGCTCCCATGAGCAGTTCTTC CASSLRGSGSSHEQFF
TRBD2 - TRBJ2-1 TRBV5-1 TGCGCCAGCAGCCTGTCTACGGGAGGCGTTGAAAATGAGCAGTTCTTC CASSLSTGGVENEQFF
- - TRBJ2-1 TRBV4-1 TGCGCCAGCAGCCCTAGCCAGAGGAACGGGAATGAGCAGTTCTTC CASSPSQRNGNEQFF
TRBD2 - TRBJ2-1 TRBV30 TGTGCCTGGACCGACGGAGCGGGAGTCAATGAGCAGTTCTTC CAWTDGAGVNEQFF
TRBD2 - TRBJ2-5 TRBV5-4 TGTGCCAGCAGCTTACGGGGGGTCCAATATACCCAGTACTTC CASSLRGVQYTQYF
TRBD1 - TRBJ1-2 TRBV2 TGTGCCAGCAGTAAACAGGGGCAAGGCTACACCTTC CASSKQGQGYTF
- - TRBJ2-1 TRBV4-1 TGCGCCAGCAGCACCCGCTCCAAGTCGGGTGAGCAGTTCTTC CASSTRSKSGEQFF
- few TRBJ1-1 TRBV2 TGTGCCAGCAGTGAAGTCACTGAAGCTTTCTTT CASSEVTEAFF
- - TRBJ2-3 TRBV18 TGTGCCAGCTCCCCGGTGAGGATGGGTAGCACAGATGCGCAGTATTTT CASSPVRMGSTDAQYF
TRBD2 - TRBJ2-7 TRBV19 TGTGCCAGTAGCCGGACTAGCGGGACCTACGAGCAGTACTTC CASSRTSGTYEQYF
- - TRBJ2-7 TRBV6-5 TGTGCCAGCAGTCACTCCTACGAGCAGTACTTC CASSHSYEQYF
TRBD1 - TRBJ2-7 TRBV7-2 TGTGCCAGCAGCATCGCGGGACAGGGGTCCTACGAGCAGTACTTC CASSIAGQGSYEQYF
- - TRBJ1-2 TRBV6-1 TGTGCCAGCGCTCCACGGGGGTCCGGCTACACCTTC CASAPRGSGYTF
TRBD2 - TRBJ2-1 TRBV11-2 TGTGCCAGCAGCTTAAGGCCCAGCGGGAACAATGAGCAGTTCTTC CASSLRPSGNNEQFF
- few TRBJ1-1 TRBV18 TGTGCCAGCTCCGCGGGCCAGAACACTGAAGCTTTCTTT CASSAGQNTEAFF
- once TRBJ1-2 TRBV19 TGTGCCAGTAACAGCGGTTACGGTTATGGCTACACCTTC CASNSGYGYGYTF
- - TRBJ1-6 TRBV6-5 TGTGCCAGCAGTTACTCAGGTTCACCCCTCCACTTT CASSYSGSPLHF
- - TRBJ2-5 TRBV7-9 TGTGCCAGCAGCTTAGGACAGGGCGGGATGGAGACCCAGTACTTC CASSLGQGGMETQYF
TRBD2 - TRBJ2-1 TRBV2 TGTGCCAGCAGTGGTCTAGCGGACATCTCCTACAATGAGCAGTTCTTC CASSGLADISYNEQFF
TRBD2 - TRBJ2-1 TRBV10-3 TGTGCCATCAGTGAGTCAACTAGCGGGAGGGACAATGAGCAGTTCTTC CAISESTSGRDNEQFF
TRBD1 - TRBJ2-7 TRBV11-2 TGTGCCAGTGGGGCAGGGGGCTACGAGCAGTACTTC CASGAGGYEQYF
- - TRBJ1-6 TRBV5-1 TGCGCCAGCAGCTTGGAACAGGGAGCTATTTCACCCCTCCACTTT CASSLEQGAISPLHF
TRBD2 - TRBJ2-3 TRBV28 TGTGCCAGCAGTTCCGCGGGAGGTGGCACAGATACGCAGTATTTT CASSSAGGGTDTQYF
- - TRBJ2-1 TRBV5-8 TGTGCCAGCAGCCTGAATGGAGTGGGTGAGCAGTTCTTC CASSLNGVGEQFF
- - TRBJ2-1 TRBV7-8 TGTGCCAGCAGCTTAATCAGAATGTCGAGCGATGAGCAGTTCTTC CASSLIRMSSDEQFF
- - TRBJ2-7 TRBV28 TGTGCCAGCAGTTCGTCGGCAGGCACCCACGAGCAGTACTTC CASSSSAGTHEQYF
TRBD2 - TRBJ2-2 TRBV11-2 TGTGCCAGCAGCCTCCTAGCGGGGACGAACACCGGGGAGCTGTTTTTT CASSLLAGTNTGELFF
- once TRBJ1-4 TRBV6-5 TGTGCCAGCAGTTATTCGGGTGAAAAACTGTTTTTT CASSYSGEKLFF
TRBD1 - TRBJ2-4 TRBV5-1 TGCGCCAGCAGCGTGGGACAGGCGGACAAAAACATTCAGTACTTC CASSVGQADKNIQYF
- - TRBJ2-5 TRBV2 TGTGCCAGCAAAGGGGGAGGGGAGACCCAGTACTTC CASKGGGETQYF
- - TRBJ2-7 TRBV30 TGTGCCTGGAGTGCCCCACCCGGGGGCCTCGAGCAGTACTTC CAWSAPPGGLEQYF
- - TRBJ1-3 TRBV30 TGTGCCTGGAAAGGGTTCACGACGGGGCAGAGTGCTGGAAACACCATATATTTT CAWKGFTTGQSAGNTIYF
- - TRBJ1-2 TRBV18 TGTGCCAGCTCACCAAATAACTATGGCTACACCTTC CASSPNNYGYTF
- - TRBJ2-7 TRBV28 TGTGCCAGCAGTTTACCGCAGAGCTCCTACGAGCAGTACTTC CASSLPQSSYEQYF
- - TRBJ2-3 TRBV30 TGTGCCTGGAGTGTACGAGGGGAACCTCGGGCTGATACGCAGTATTTT CAWSVRGEPRADTQYF
- medium-sized TRBJ2-7 TRBV6-5 TGTGCCAGCAGTTACTCGAGGGGGAACCACGAGCAGTACTTC CASSYSRGNHEQYF
TRBD2 - TRBJ2-4 TRBV2 TGTGCCAGCAGTGCTACAGCGGGAGGGGAGGGAAACATTCAGTACTTC CASSATAGGEGNIQYF
- - TRBJ2-5 TRBV18 TGTGCCAGCTCGCCCGAGCAAGAGACCCAGTACTTC CASSPEQETQYF
- - TRBJ1-1 TRBV6-6 TGTGCCAGCAGTTACGTACAAGCCACTGAAGCTTTCTTT CASSYVQATEAFF
- - TRBJ2-5 TRBV5-4 TGTGCCAGCAGCTTGGTTCCGAAAGAGACCCAGTACTTC CASSLVPKETQYF
TRBD1 - TRBJ2-5 TRBV2 TGTGCCAGCAGAGCCAGGGACAGGGGTGGGGAGACCCAGTACTTC CASRARDRGGETQYF
TRBD1 - TRBJ2-2 TRBV11-2 TGTGCCAGCAGCGAACAGGGGGTGAGCGGGGAGCTGTTTTTT CASSEQGVSGELFF
TRBD1 - TRBJ2-7 TRBV7-2 TGTGCCAGCAGTTCCGGGACAGGGGCCTACGAGCAGTACTTC CASSSGTGAYEQYF
TRBD2 - TRBJ2-7 TRBV19 TGTGCCAGTAGTATGACGGGAGGACAATTCGAGCAGTACTTC CASSMTGGQFEQYF
- - TRBJ2-2 TRBV6-4 TGTGCCAGCAGGCTACAGAGTAACACCGGGGAGCTGTTTTTT CASRLQSNTGELFF
TRBD2 - TRBJ2-1 TRBV14 TGTGCCAGCAGCCCAAGACTAGCGGGAGAACTACTCGGTGAGCAGTTCTTC CASSPRLAGELLGEQFF
- once TRBJ2-7 TRBV4-1 TGCGCCAGCAGCCAAGGGGCTGGGGCCTCCTACGAGCAGTACTTC CASSQGAGASYEQYF
TRBD1 - TRBJ2-1 TRBV7-7 TGTGCTAGCAGCTTAGGACAGGGAACACACAATGAGCAGTTCTTC CASSLGQGTHNEQFF
TRBD1 - TRBJ2-3 TRBV6-6 TGTGCCAGCACCACAGGGGTCCCAGATACGCAGTATTTT CASTTGVPDTQYF
TRBD2 - TRBJ2-5 TRBV2 TGTGCCAGCAGTGGCCGAGGCGGCGGGAGAGGAGAGACCCAGTACTTC CASSGRGGGRGETQYF
TRBD2 - TRBJ2-5 TRBV11-2 TGTGCCAGCGATTTAGCGGGAGCCGCAGCGACCCAGTACTTC CASDLAGAAATQYF
- - TRBJ2-1 TRBV7-3 TGTGCCAGCAGCCAAGTTCGGAGCCATGAGCAGTTCTTC CASSQVRSHEQFF
- once TRBJ2-5 TRBV10-1 TGCGCCAGCACTCAAGAGACCCAGTACTTC CASTQETQYF
TRBD1 - TRBJ2-7 TRBV18 TGTGCCAGCTCTCTCGGGACAGGGGTCACCTACGAGCAGTACTTC CASSLGTGVTYEQYF
TRBD1 - TRBJ1-2 TRBV19 TGTGCCAGTAGTTTGGACAGGGTCGGCTACACCTTC CASSLDRVGYTF
- - TRBJ2-3 TRBV5-1 TGCGCCAGCAGCCTCCAGGGTGGGAGCACAGATACGCAGTATTTT CASSLQGGSTDTQYF
- - TRBJ1-5 TRBV19 TGTGCCAGTAGTATGCAGGTTCGACAGCCCCAGCATTTT CASSMQVRQPQHF
- - TRBJ1-6 TRBV5-1 TGCGCCAGCAGCTATAGGAGCTCCTATAATTCACCCCTCCACTTT CASSYRSSYNSPLHF
- - TRBJ1-5 TRBV6-1 TGTGCCAGCAAGGGGGGCACGGGAGTCCATCAGCCCCAGCATTTT CASKGGTGVHQPQHF